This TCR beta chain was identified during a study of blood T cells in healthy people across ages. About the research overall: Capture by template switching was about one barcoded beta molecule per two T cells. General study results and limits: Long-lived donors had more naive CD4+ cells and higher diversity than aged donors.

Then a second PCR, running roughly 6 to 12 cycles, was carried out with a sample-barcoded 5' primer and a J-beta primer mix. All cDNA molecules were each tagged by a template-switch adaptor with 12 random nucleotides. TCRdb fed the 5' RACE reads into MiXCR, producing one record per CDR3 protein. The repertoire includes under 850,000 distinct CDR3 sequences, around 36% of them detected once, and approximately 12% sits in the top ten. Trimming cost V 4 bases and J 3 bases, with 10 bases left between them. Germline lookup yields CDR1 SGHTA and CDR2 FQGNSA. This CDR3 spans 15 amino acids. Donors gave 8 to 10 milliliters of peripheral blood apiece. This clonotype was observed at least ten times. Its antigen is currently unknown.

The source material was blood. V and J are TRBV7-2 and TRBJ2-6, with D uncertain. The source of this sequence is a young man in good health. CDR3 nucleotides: TGTGCCAGCAGCTCATTCAGCTTTGGGGCCAACGTCCTGACTTTC. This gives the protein CASSSFSFGANVLTF. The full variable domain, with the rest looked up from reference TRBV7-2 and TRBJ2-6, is GAGVSQSPSNKVTEKGKDVELRCDPISGHTALYWYRQSLGQGLEFLIYFQGNSAPDKSGLPSDRFSAERTGGSVSTLTIQRTQQEDSAVYLCASSSFSFGANVLTFGAGSRLTVL.